This T cell receptor beta chain was identified in a study of shared clonotypes between healthy human individuals. Notes on the study in general: Naive subsets usually exceeded memory subsets in estimated richness. Shared across several donors were about 4.8% of the naive CD4 clonotypes.

With V trimmed by 1 base and J by 5 bases, 3 bases remained unmatched. CDR1 and CDR2 (germline): SGHRS, YFSETQ. The CDR3 contains 15 residues. This clone was observed a handful of times. Its target is unknown. Naive CD4+ cells were CD45RA-selected; the remaining cells were memory. At a deep level, the assay was run. Assay used: immunoSEQ multiplex PCR; TCRdb lists only in-frame clones, some missing. The sample includes 950,000 to 1,100,000 clones, approximately 76% seen only once; the top ten take 1.2% to 1.5%. This sequence was found in a man aged 18-30 years in good health. The V call is TRBV5-1, the J call TRBJ2-2; TRBD2 matches at 9 bases. Sample: memory CD4+ T cells sorted from blood. Subset noted: CD45RA-negative fraction. CDR3 DNA: TGCGCCAGCAGCTTGATACTAGCGGGTACCGGGGAGCTGTTTTTT. It encodes CASSLILAGTGELFF.